This TCR beta chain was profiled in a study of T cells after somatic rescue of genetic block. This CDR3 is 15 amino acids long. Per germline, CDR1 SNHLY and CDR2 FYNNEI. The ends lost 6 bases at V and 0 bases at J; junction bases unmatched: 2. TCRdb's table, derived via immunoSEQ multiplex PCR, lists solely in-frame clones and lacks some. The table includes 15,000 or so clones, about 71% detected once. The source of this sequence is a boy younger than 18. Sequencing was carried out using peripheral blood mononuclear cells (PBMCs). The chain carries TRBV2 and TRBJ2-7; TRBD2 agrees at 13 bases. The CDR3 DNA reads TGTGCCAGCAGACTAGCGGGGGGGAGCTCCTACGAGCAGTACTTC. It codes for CASRLAGGSSYEQYF.